This TCR beta chain was recovered during a study of Graves' ophthalmopathy and Graves' hyperthyroidism. Study-level results: Detection in blood was also observed for most expanded thyroid clonotypes above 0.001 frequency. Ophthalmopathy was separated from stable hyperthyroidism by a 13-signature model with 85% to 90% sensitivity and around 84% specificity.

Germline values: CDR1 SNHLY, CDR2 FYNNEI. V lost 8 bases, J lost 5 bases, and 8 bases stayed unmatched. CDR3 length: 13 amino acids. Amplification targeted the TCR beta CDR3 regions, with RNA transcripts as the source material. The first-round RT-PCR employed HTBI primers together with the Qiagen OneStep RT-PCR kit. A multiplex PCR was then performed as the second round. Each CDR3 protein gets one entry after TCRdb re-called the multiplex PCR reads with MiXCR. The sample contains approximately 1.2 million distinct CDR3 sequences, roughly two fifths of which appear only once. Diagnostic conclusions were grounded in clinical symptoms, serum thyroxine, TRAb, thyroid ultrasound and orbital computed tomography. On this clonotype itself: Its specificity is not known.

Sequencing used peripheral blood or thyroid tissue (not recorded which). The sequence came from an adult man with Graves' hyperthyroidism. The chain is built from TRBV2 and TRBJ2-7; 8 positions agree with TRBD1. CDR3 sequence (DNA): TGTGCCAGCGAAAGGGACAGGCTCGACGAGCAGTACTTC. Amino acid sequence: CASERDRLDEQYF.